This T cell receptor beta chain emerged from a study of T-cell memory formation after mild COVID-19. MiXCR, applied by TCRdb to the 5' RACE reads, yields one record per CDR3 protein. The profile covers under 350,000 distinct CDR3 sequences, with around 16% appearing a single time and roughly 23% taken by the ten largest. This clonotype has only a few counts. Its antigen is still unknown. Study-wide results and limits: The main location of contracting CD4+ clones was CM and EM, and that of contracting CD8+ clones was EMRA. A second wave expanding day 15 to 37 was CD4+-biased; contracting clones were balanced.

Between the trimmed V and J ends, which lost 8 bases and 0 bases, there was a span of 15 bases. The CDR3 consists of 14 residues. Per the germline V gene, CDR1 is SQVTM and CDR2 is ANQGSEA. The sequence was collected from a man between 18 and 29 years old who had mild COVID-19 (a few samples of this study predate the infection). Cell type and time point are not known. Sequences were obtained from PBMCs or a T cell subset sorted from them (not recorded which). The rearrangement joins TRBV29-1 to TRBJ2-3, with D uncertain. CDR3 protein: CSLSSPRSTDTQYF. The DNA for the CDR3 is TGCAGCCTCTCTTCGCCGCGCAGCACAGATACGCAGTATTTT.